The table lists the clone carrying this T cell receptor (beta chain) with a count of one. From germline, CDR1 is SGHRS and CDR2 YFSETQ. The ends were cut back, 0 bases at V and 0 bases at J, with 7 bases in the middle. The CDR3 has 15 amino acids. PCR used 60 Vbeta primers and 13 Jbeta primers. Libraries were prepared by immunoSEQ multiplex PCR; TCRdb keeps only in-frame clonotypes and omits some of them. The data contain some 180,000 clones, about four fifths of them singletons. The source of the sample is a study of cytomegalovirus exposure and HLA in healthy donors. The chain combines TRBV5-1 with TRBJ2-1; D is undetermined. This TCR was recovered from a woman under 30 in good health and CMV-seronegative. The material sequenced was PBMCs. The CDR3 loop reads CASSLGWSSYNEQFF. The DNA of the CDR3 is TGCGCCAGCAGCTTGGGCTGGAGCTCCTACAATGAGCAGTTCTTC.